This T cell receptor (beta chain) was sequenced in a study of T-cell memory formation after mild COVID-19. On the study more broadly: Largely, the TCR clusters proved donor specific.

The germline gives CDR1 SGHTA, CDR2 FQGNSA. This CDR3 comprises 15 residues. V lost 4 bases, J lost 0 bases, and 12 bases lay in between. TCRdb redid the calling of the 5' RACE reads with MiXCR, one entry per CDR3 protein. The sample includes about 350,000 distinct CDR3 sequences, approximately 22% of them seen just once. Study-wide results and limits: Contracting clones, day 15 to 85, had balanced CD4/CD8, and later expanders favored CD4+. That cross-reactive memory joined was suggested by some responding clones appearing in pre-infection memory.

With regard to this clonotype: Its specificity is not known.

V usage is TRBV7-2 and J usage is TRBJ1-1; D perhaps matches TRBD1 (6 bases). The TCR was taken from a man aged 18 to 30 who had mild COVID-19 (a few samples of this study predate the infection). Cell type and time point are not known. Material: PBMCs or a T cell subset sorted from them (not recorded which). CDR3 sequence (DNA): TGTGCCAGCAGCTCCCGAAGGGGGGTGAACACTGAAGCTTTCTTT. Protein: CASSSRRGVNTEAFF.